The 13 T cell receptor beta chains below all came from one sample that was sequenced in a study of blood T cell repertoires in COVID-19. Data came from immunoSEQ multiplex PCR; TCRdb stores just in-frame clones and leaves some out. The sample has fewer than 250,000 clones; about 80% are singletons. Sequenced: PBMCs or T cells enriched from blood (not recorded which). These receptor sequences come from a woman aged 45-59 years who had been exposed to COVID-19.

This rearrangement joins TRBV28 to TRBJ2-7; tentative D call: TRBD2 (6 bases). Trimming left V 4 bases short and J 0 bases short, with 13 bases between. This CDR3 spans 15 amino acids. Germline assignment: CDR1 MDHEN and CDR2 SYDVKM. CDR3 DNA: TGTGCCAGCAGTTATGCGGGGCTGAGCTCCTACGAGCAGTACTTC. The encoded protein is CASSYAGLSSYEQYF.

This sequence joins TRBV12-3 or TRBV12-4 and TRBJ2-3, with D hard to call. V shed 2 bases and J shed 3 bases, with 6 bases lying between them. The CDR3 runs 13 residues. This chain's CDR3 is CASSLFRTDTQYF. The CDR3 DNA reads as TGTGCCAGCAGTTTATTCAGGACAGATACGCAGTATTTT.

The chain uses TRBV6-2 or TRBV6-3 and TRBJ1-4; maybe TRBD1 (5 bases). Per the germline V gene, CDR1 is MNHEY and CDR2 is SVGEGT. The germline V and J ends were trimmed by 2 bases and 8 bases, with 18 bases remaining between them. This CDR3 is 16 amino acids long. The chain's CDR3 is CASSYEPGPGGEKLFF. The DNA for the CDR3 is TGTGCCAGCAGTTACGAACCGGGACCCGGGGGAGAAAAACTGTTTTTT.

A few counts support this clone. The gene calls are TRBV21-1 and TRBJ1-6; the D segment call TRBD1 is taken from the table without a DNA check. TRBV21-1 is given as a pseudogene. This CDR3 has 14 amino acids. The CDR3 coding sequence is TGTGCCAGCAGCAGCGCAGGGGGGAATTCACCCCTCCACTTT. It encodes CASSSAGGNSPLHF.

The V and J genes are TRBV5-6 and TRBJ1-6; 8 positions match TRBD1. CDR1 is SGHDT and CDR2 is YYEEEE in the germline V gene. CDR3 size: 16 residues. Losses at the gene ends were 2 bases for V and 9 bases for J; bases not matched to a gene: 10. The CDR3 DNA reads as TGTGCCAGCAGCTTAGGACAGGGTATAACTCGTTCACCCCTCCACTTT. The encoded protein is CASSLGQGITRSPLHF.

The genes are TRBV28 and TRBJ1-3, with a weak D call TRBD1 (5 bases). The V gene's germline CDR1 is MDHEN and CDR2 SYDVKM. The V and J ends lost 5 bases and 8 bases respectively, with 16 bases between them. CDR3 length: 14 amino acids. In nucleotides, the CDR3 is TGTGCCAGCAGTAAGGGGTTGCCCTTAGACACCATATATTTT. The encoded protein is CASSKGLPLDTIYF. The entire variable domain, with the rest obtained from reference TRBV28 and TRBJ1-3, is as follows: DVKVTQSSRYLVKRTGEKVFLECVQDMDHENMFWYRQDPGLGLRLIYFSYDVKMKEKGDIPEGYSVSREKKERFSLILESASTNQTSMYLCASSKGLPLDTIYFGEGSWLTVV.

J is TRBJ1-1 and V is TRBV7-9; D is possibly TRBD1 (6 bases). V lost 3 bases and J lost 1, with 15 bases in between. The CDR3 extends over 16 amino acids. Germline CDR1 and CDR2: SEHNR and FQNEAQ (reference sequence). CDR3 region: CASSFYRQAPNTEAFF. CDR3 nucleotide sequence: TGTGCCAGCAGCTTTTACCGACAGGCCCCGAACACTGAAGCTTTCTTT.

This clone was counted many times. The chain uses TRBV29-1 and TRBJ1-1; the D gene is possibly TRBD1 (5 bases). V lost 4 bases, J lost 3 bases, and 6 bases lay in between. The CDR3 spans 11 residues. Germline-derived CDR1 and CDR2 are SQVTM and ANQGSEA. The CDR3 DNA reads as TGCAGCGTTGTGGGGCACACTGAAGCTTTCTTT. Translated: CSVVGHTEAFF.

The J gene is TRBJ1-1, the V gene TRBV21-1. TRBV21-1 is designated a pseudogene. This CDR3 comprises 12 residues. The CDR3 DNA reads TGTGCCAGCAGCAAAGCACTCTTTGAAGCTTTCTTT. It specifies CASSKALFEAFF.

V and J are TRBV2 and TRBJ1-2; D gene ambiguous. This CDR3 region has 14 residues. V dropped 5 bases and J dropped 2 bases, with 12 bases sitting between them. The germline CDR1 and CDR2 sequences are SNHLY and FYNNEI. The CDR3 DNA sequence: TGTGCCAGCAGTTGGGCAGTGCAGAACTATGGCTACACCTTC. Its translation: CASSWAVQNYGYTF. The full variable domain, with the rest looked up from reference TRBV2 and TRBJ1-2, is EPEVTQTPSHQVTQMGQEVILRCVPISNHLYFYWYRQILGQKVEFLVSFYNNEISEKSEIFDDQFSVERPDGSNFTLKIRSTKLEDSAMYFCASSWAVQNYGYTFGSGTRLTVV.

The V and J genes are TRBV3-1 (or the pseudogene TRBV3-2) and TRBJ1-4; D is unclear. The CDR3 is 17 amino acids. The germline gives CDR1 LGHDT, CDR2 YNNKEL (reference sequence). V dropped 7 bases and J dropped 5 bases, with 23 bases sitting between them. The DNA of the CDR3 is TGTGCCAGCACCCATCAGTGGCGGGAAGGGAAGAATGAAAAACTGTTTTTT. Protein: CASTHQWREGKNEKLFF.

The chain recombines TRBV5-4 with TRBJ1-2, with 7 bases aligning to TRBD1. The germline V gene has CDR1 SGHNT and CDR2 YYREEE (reference sequence). V was pared by 4 bases and J by 5 bases, with 8 bases of the junction left unmatched. The CDR3 loop spans 14 amino acids. In nucleotides, the CDR3 is TGTGCCAGCAGCAGAACAGGGGCGGGGTATGGCTACACCTTC. This encodes CASSRTGAGYGYTF.

The V and J genes are TRBV15 and TRBJ2-3; 7 bases line up with TRBD2. With 0 bases clipped from V and 2 bases from J, the junction kept 5 bases outside the gene matches. Germline V gene sequence: CDR1 LNHNV, CDR2 YYDKDF (reference sequence). There are 16 residues in the CDR3. The CDR3 nucleotides are TGTGCCACCAGCAGAGACCGGGGGGTCAACACAGATACGCAGTATTTT. Amino acid sequence: CATSRDRGVNTDTQYF.